These 23 T cell receptor beta chains share one sample of origin, sequenced in a study of blood T cell repertoires in COVID-19. TCRdb keeps only in-frame clones here, not all; method: immunoSEQ multiplex PCR. The table has some 280,000 clones, around 81% seen once; the top ten hold around 4.1%. The sample taken for sequencing was peripheral blood. The source of these receptors is a woman between 45 and 60 years old with active or convalescent COVID-19.

This clone was detected a few times. Distinct nucleotide sequences in the sample also encode this CDR3. This chain links TRBV5-1 with TRBJ1-1; D is unresolved. The CDR3 spans 14 residues. Germline CDR1 and CDR2: SGHRS and YFSETQ. Trimming took 0 bases from V and 1 from J, leaving 7 bases between them. This CDR3 is CASSLVGENTEAFF. The CDR3 DNA reads TGCGCCAGCAGCTTGGTTGGAGAGAACACTGAAGCTTTCTTT. The whole variable domain, filled in from reference TRBV5-1 and TRBJ1-1, reads KAGVTQTPRYLIKTRGQQVTLSCSPISGHRSVSWYQQTPGQGLQFLFEYFSETQRNKGNFPGRFSGRQFSNSRSEMNVSTLELGDSALYLCASSLVGENTEAFFGQGTRLTVV.

This CDR3 reads CASSLVLASNTEAFF. The CDR3 DNA is TGTGCCAGCAGCTTAGTTTTGGCCTCGAACACTGAAGCTTTCTTT. This chain links TRBV7-8 with TRBJ1-1; D not resolved. This CDR3 has 15 amino acids. Germline lookup yields CDR1 SGHVS and CDR2 FQNEAQ. V lost 1 base to trimming and J lost 1 base, with 10 bases between them.

The rearrangement joins TRBV18 to TRBJ2-3; 9 nucleotides agree with TRBD2. J was trimmed by 5 bases and V by 4 bases; bases with no gene match: 7. The CDR3 sequence is 15 residues long. Germline V gene data show CDR1 as KGHSH and CDR2 as LQKENI. The CDR3, as DNA: TGTGCCAGCTCACTAGCGGGAGAACCTCTAGATACGCAGTATTTT. It codes for CASSLAGEPLDTQYF.

The rearrangement uses TRBV19 and TRBJ2-3; 9 nucleotides match TRBD1. This CDR3 is 15 amino acids long. V lost 6 bases, J lost 0 bases, and 4 bases stayed unmatched. Germline V gives CDR1 LNHDA, CDR2 SQIVND (reference sequence). The chain's CDR3 is CASRDRGSSTDTQYF. The DNA for the CDR3 is TGTGCCAGTAGAGACAGGGGGAGTAGCACAGATACGCAGTATTTT.

The chain employs TRBV18 and TRBJ2-5; 9 positions agree with TRBD1. CDR1 is KGHSH, CDR2 LQKENI, per germline. V was pared by 4 bases and J by 3 bases, with 9 bases of the junction left unmatched. The CDR3 totals 16 residues. The CDR3: CASSLFFTGGEETQYF. The CDR3 DNA reads TGTGCCAGCTCACTCTTCTTCACAGGGGGCGAAGAGACCCAGTACTTC.

The J gene is TRBJ2-1, the V gene TRBV4-2; 12 bases match TRBD2. The CDR3 contains 17 residues. Germline-derived CDR1 and CDR2 are LGHNA and YNFKEQ. J was trimmed by 4 bases and V by 0 bases; bases with no gene match: 4. The CDR3: CASSQEILAGGYNEQFF. CDR3 DNA: TGTGCCAGCAGCCAAGAGATTCTAGCGGGGGGGTACAATGAGCAGTTCTTC.

The J gene is TRBJ2-5, the V gene TRBV27; 8 bases map to TRBD2. This CDR3 is 16 amino acids long. Germline V gene lookup returns CDR1 MNHEY and CDR2 SMNVEV (reference sequence). V was clipped by 5 bases and J by 4 bases; unmatched bases: 12. The CDR3 DNA reads as TGTGCCAGCAGTCCCCGATGGGCGGGAGGTTTAGAGACCCAGTACTTC. Residues: CASSPRWAGGLETQYF.

This rearrangement joins TRBV19 to TRBJ1-4; 8 bases are shared with TRBD1. CDR1 and CDR2 (germline): LNHDA, SQIVND (reference sequence). V was pared by 4 bases and J by 7 bases, with 8 bases of the junction left unmatched. The CDR3 is 15 amino acids. CDR3 loop: CASSTWTGRGEKLFF. The DNA for the CDR3 is TGTGCCAGTAGTACTTGGACAGGGCGTGGTGAAAAACTGTTTTTT.

The chain links TRBV6-5 to TRBJ1-5, with no clear D. Between the trimmed V and J ends, which lost 6 bases and 0 bases, there was a span of 6 bases. The CDR3 runs to 13 residues. The germline V gene has CDR1 MNHEY and CDR2 SVGAGI. CDR3 protein: CASRSYSNQPQHF. The CDR3 bases are TGTGCCAGCAGGTCTTATAGCAATCAGCCCCAGCATTTT.

This clone has only a few counts. V usage is TRBV3-1 (or the pseudogene TRBV3-2) and J usage is TRBJ1-4; D perhaps matches TRBD1 (6 bases). The CDR3 length is 14 residues. Trimming removed 6 bases from V and 7 bases from J, with 15 bases in between. Per germline, CDR1 LGHDT and CDR2 YNNKEL (reference sequence). CDR3 in amino acids: CASRLTGSGEKLFF. DNA of the CDR3: TGTGCCAGCAGACTCACAGGGTCGGGTGAAAAACTGTTTTTT.

The chain has TRBV6-6 and TRBJ1-2, with a tentative D call TRBD1 (5 bases). The CDR3 is made up of 16 amino acids. CDR1 and CDR2 (germline): MNHNY, SVGAGI (reference sequence). Trimming pared 6 bases from V and 6 bases from J, leaving 23 bases between. CDR3: CASSQTSPGLLHGYTF. DNA for the CDR3: TGTGCCAGCAGCCAGACGTCGCCGGGACTTCTCCATGGCTACACCTTC.

Only one count was recorded for this clone. The chain links TRBV5-6 to TRBJ2-4; 7 nucleotides match TRBD1. V lost 3 bases to trimming and J lost 0 bases; unmatched junction nucleotides: 12. CDR3 length equals 18 residues. Germline V gene lookup returns CDR1 SGHDT and CDR2 YYEEEE. CDR3 DNA: TGTGCCAGCAGCTCCAACAGGGGACGGATCCTAGCCAAAAACATTCAGTACTTC. Its translation is CASSSNRGRILAKNIQYF.

V usage is TRBV27 and J usage is TRBJ2-1; 10 bases agree with TRBD2. The CDR3 length is 16 residues. V lost 0 bases, J lost 8 bases, and 7 bases stayed unmatched. Looked up from germline, CDR1 is MNHEY and CDR2 is SMNVEV (reference sequence). CDR3 protein: CASSLSMPSGRHEQFF. In DNA, the CDR3 is TGTGCCAGCAGTTTATCGATGCCTAGCGGGAGACATGAGCAGTTCTTC.

This clone occurred once. As DNA, the CDR3 is TGTGCCAGCAGCCACCCCAAGGGGGCTAGCCTGAGCACAGATACGCAGTATTTT. Amino acid sequence: CASSHPKGASLSTDTQYF. This chain uses TRBV4-2 with TRBJ2-3; 7 bases align to TRBD1. This CDR3 has 18 residues. Germline trimming cut 3 bases from V and 0 bases from J; bases unmatched to any gene: 12. The germline CDR1 and CDR2 sequences are LGHNA and YNFKEQ.

V usage is TRBV29-1 and J usage is TRBJ1-6; 12 positions match TRBD1. The J segment lost 8 bases and the V segment lost 6 bases, leaving 2 bases of the junction unmatched. Germline lookup yields CDR1 SQVTM and CDR2 ANQGSEA. The CDR3 sequence is 13 residues long. CDR3 bases: TGCAGCGTAGGGACAGGGGGCGATTCACCCCTCCACTTT. Its protein product is CSVGTGGDSPLHF.

This clone was seen only once. The chain joins TRBV5-1 to TRBJ2-3, with 8 nucleotides matching TRBD2. V dropped 3 bases and J dropped 8; count of bases not matched to a gene: 11. The CDR3 loop spans 15 amino acids. The germline V gene encodes CDR1 SGHRS and CDR2 YFSETQ. CDR3 DNA sequence: TGCGCCAGCAGCTCCGGGACTAGAGGAAGGGGTACGCAGTATTTT. Its protein is CASSSGTRGRGTQYF.

The J gene is TRBJ2-3, the V gene TRBV18; 7 bases line up with TRBD1. CDR3 length: 14 residues. Germline CDR1 is KGHSH and CDR2 is LQKENI. Unmatched junction bases numbered 1, after V lost 3 bases and J lost 1 base. The CDR3 loop reads CASSPDRGTDTQYF. The DNA for the CDR3 is TGTGCCAGCTCACCCGACAGGGGCACAGATACGCAGTATTTT.

The V and J genes are TRBV4-1 and TRBJ2-6; 10 nucleotides agree with TRBD1. The germline V gene encodes CDR1 MGHRA and CDR2 YSYEKL. The CDR3 is 20 residues long. V gave up 3 bases and J gave up 3 bases; unmatched junction bases: 14. CDR3 region: CASSHPPGRQGALGANVLTF. The CDR3 nucleotides are TGCGCCAGCAGCCACCCCCCCGGGAGACAGGGGGCGCTTGGGGCCAACGTCCTGACTTTC.

This chain links TRBV7-6 with TRBJ2-2; D not resolved. Germline CDR1 is SGHVS and CDR2 is FNYEAQ. V was cut by 1 base and J by 6 bases, with 12 bases left in between. The CDR3 extends over 15 amino acids. The CDR3 here is CASSLVSGRPGELFF. The CDR3 DNA is TGTGCCAGCAGCTTAGTTTCAGGAAGGCCCGGGGAGCTGTTTTTT.

This clone was seen once. The chain combines TRBV27 with TRBJ2-7; 12 nucleotides agree with TRBD2. Germline values: CDR1 MNHEY, CDR2 SMNVEV (reference sequence). The CDR3 totals 15 residues. The J segment lost 5 bases and the V segment lost 1 base, leaving 3 bases of the junction unmatched. The CDR3 nucleotides are TGTGCCAGCAGTTTATTTCCTAGCGGGAGGGACGAGCAGTACTTC. It yields the protein CASSLFPSGRDEQYF.

The chain links TRBV10-3 to TRBJ2-3; D possibly corresponds to TRBD2 (6 bases). Per the germline V gene, CDR1 is ENHRY and CDR2 is SYGVKD. The length of the CDR3 is 13 residues. Trimming took 4 bases from V and 4 from J, leaving 9 bases between them. CDR3: CAISAGSPDTQYF. Written as DNA, the CDR3 is TGTGCCATCAGTGCCGGGAGTCCAGATACGCAGTATTTT.

This clone was picked up one time. The chain is built from TRBV5-6 and TRBJ1-5; 8 bases line up with TRBD1. The CDR3 covers 14 residues. J gave up 4 bases and V 2 bases, and 2 bases lay outside the gene matches. Per the germline V gene, CDR1 is SGHDT and CDR2 is YYEEEE. The chain's CDR3 is CASSFRGRNQPQHF. CDR3 DNA sequence: TGTGCCAGCAGCTTCAGGGGGCGAAATCAGCCCCAGCATTTT.

The chain joins TRBV10-2 to TRBJ1-1; maybe TRBD1 (6 bases). CDR3 length: 15 residues. Germline loops: CDR1 WSHSY, CDR2 SAAADI. The V end was cut by 3 bases, the J end by 10 bases, with 21 bases between. CDR3 bases: TGCGCCAGCAGTGATATGGGCAGGGGAGCAAGCGGAGCTTTCTTT. Residues: CASSDMGRGASGAFF.